The 22 T cell receptor beta chains below were found in one sample sequenced in a study of T cells after yellow fever vaccination. MiXCR was run by TCRdb on the 5' RACE reads, yielding one entry per CDR3 protein. The sample yields under 550,000 distinct CDR3 sequences, 20% to 25% seen once. The starting material was PBMCs, obtained roughly 23 days after the first yellow fever vaccination. Receptor source: a man younger than 35 who received the YFV17D yellow fever vaccine.

A few counts support this clonotype. The chain combines TRBV7-2 with TRBJ2-3, with D maybe TRBD2 (7 bases). Germline CDR1 and CDR2: SGHTA and FQGNSA. CDR3 length equals 16 residues. Trimming cost V 1 base and J 5 bases, with 16 bases left between them. CDR3 DNA: TGTGCCAGCAGCTTAGTTGGGGGGGGGCGCGGAGATACGCAGTATTTT. Amino acid sequence: CASSLVGGGRGDTQYF.

The chain couples TRBV4-3 to TRBJ1-4; D is unclear. Per germline, CDR1 LGHNA and CDR2 YSLEER. Trimming took 1 base from V and 5 from J, leaving 11 bases between them. This CDR3 contains 15 residues. CDR3 protein: CASSQGAGPNEKLFF. CDR3 bases: TGCGCCAGCAGCCAAGGCGCGGGTCCGAATGAAAAACTGTTTTTT.

This clonotype was found a few times. In DNA form, the CDR3 reads TGTGCCACCAGTGATTGGGGGCTTCAACGCGGCTACACCTTC. It is translated as CATSDWGLQRGYTF. The rearrangement joins TRBV24-1 to TRBJ1-2; D possibly corresponds to TRBD1 (6 bases). Germline assignment: CDR1 KGHDR and CDR2 SFDVKD. The CDR3 length is 14 residues. Trimming shortened V by 2 bases and J by 8 bases, and 14 bases separated the two germline ends.

The chain carries TRBV12-3 or TRBV12-4 and TRBJ2-6; D gene ambiguous. The CDR3 runs to 17 residues. V was shortened by 3 bases and J by 0 bases, with 12 bases between the two germline ends. The CDR3 loop is CASSLPGLLSGANVLTF. CDR3 in DNA: TGTGCCAGCAGTTTGCCCGGGCTGCTCTCTGGGGCCAACGTCCTGACTTTC.

This clonotype has only a few counts. This chain links TRBV7-8 with TRBJ1-2, with 7 bases matching TRBD1. Losses at the gene ends were 1 base for V and 0 bases for J; bases not matched to a gene: 11. The length of the CDR3 is 18 residues. Germline V gene data show CDR1 as SGHVS and CDR2 as FQNEAQ. The CDR3 DNA is TGTGCCAGCAGCTTAGGCAACAGGGGAGGCCTTTCTAACTATGGCTACACCTTC. Translating it yields CASSLGNRGGLSNYGYTF.

The rearrangement uses TRBV10-3 and TRBJ1-4, with D unresolved. The CDR3 length is 13 residues. Per the germline V gene, CDR1 is ENHRY and CDR2 is SYGVKD. The V end lost 10 bases, the J end lost 7 bases, and 16 bases lay between the germline ends. In DNA form, the CDR3 reads TGTGCCACCGCTACTGAGGAGCGTGAAAAACTGTTTTTT. It is translated as CATATEEREKLFF.

This clonotype showed up just a few times. The chain links TRBV6-6 to TRBJ2-7, with D tentatively TRBD1 or TRBD2 (5 bases each). The germline V gene has CDR1 MNHNY and CDR2 SVGAGI (reference sequence). The CDR3 contains 13 residues. V was pared by 8 bases and J by 5 bases, with 16 bases between. The CDR3 loop is CASSPYRRDEQYV. The CDR3 DNA reads TGTGCCAGCTCCCCGTACAGGCGGGACGAGCAGTACGTC.

The V call is TRBV29-1, the J call TRBJ2-3; 7 nucleotides line up with TRBD1. With V trimmed by 0 bases and J by 3 bases, 3 bases remained unmatched. The CDR3 contains 14 residues. The germline CDR1 and CDR2 sequences are SQVTM and ANQGSEA. The CDR3 nucleotides read TGCAGCGTTGAAGACGACAGGGCAACAGATACGCAGTATTTT. Translated: CSVEDDRATDTQYF.

This clonotype was seen a handful of times. The chain employs TRBV5-1 and TRBJ1-5, with D tentatively TRBD1 (5 bases). The CDR3 loop spans 15 amino acids. Trimming removed 0 bases at V and 6 bases at J, with 13 bases between. Germline V gives CDR1 SGHRS, CDR2 YFSETQ. As DNA, the CDR3 is TGCGCCAGCAGCTTGGCCGGGGCGCCGGGTCAGCCCCAGCATTTT. It is translated as CASSLAGAPGQPQHF.

The rearrangement joins TRBV20-1 to TRBJ2-2, with 9 bases matching TRBD2. Looked up from germline, CDR1 is DFQATT and CDR2 is SNEGSKA (reference sequence). The CDR3 has 16 amino acids. The junction had 7 bases not matched to a gene; V was cut back by 5 bases and J by 0 bases. The CDR3 DNA is TGCAGTGCTCAACCGGCTAGCGGGACGAACACCGGGGAGCTGTTTTTT. Its translation is CSAQPASGTNTGELFF.

The rearrangement links TRBV19 to TRBJ2-5, with D perhaps matching TRBD1 (6 bases). This CDR3 has 16 residues. Germline V gene sequence: CDR1 LNHDA, CDR2 SQIVND (reference sequence). The V end lost 3 bases, the J end lost 2 bases, and 16 bases lay between the germline ends. The CDR3 nucleotides read TGTGCCAGTAGTATCTCCCGGACAGAGGGACAAGAGACCCAGTACTTC. Its protein product is CASSISRTEGQETQYF.

This chain joins TRBV28 and TRBJ2-5, with a tentative D call TRBD2 (6 bases). The CDR3 totals 14 residues. With 5 bases removed from V and 3 bases from J, the gap between germline ends came to 13 bases. CDR1 and CDR2 (germline): MDHEN, SYDVKM. The CDR3 sequence: CASSPLGGEETQYF. The CDR3 DNA reads TGTGCCAGCAGTCCCCTGGGAGGTGAAGAGACCCAGTACTTC.

This rearrangement joins TRBV5-1 to TRBJ2-1; no clear D. V was pared by 1 base and J by 5 bases, with 10 bases between. The CDR3 is made up of 14 amino acids. Germline values: CDR1 SGHRS, CDR2 YFSETQ. This chain's CDR3 is CASSLRSEDNEQFF. The CDR3 coding sequence is TGCGCCAGCAGCTTGAGATCTGAGGACAATGAGCAGTTCTTC. Full variable domain (outside the CDR3, taken from reference TRBV5-1 and TRBJ2-1): KAGVTQTPRYLIKTRGQQVTLSCSPISGHRSVSWYQQTPGQGLQFLFEYFSETQRNKGNFPGRFSGRQFSNSRSEMNVSTLELGDSALYLCASSLRSEDNEQFFGPGTRLTVL.

Only a few counts were recorded for this clonotype. The gene calls are TRBV4-2 and TRBJ1-6; 7 nucleotides line up with TRBD1. CDR1 LGHNA and CDR2 YNFKEQ come from the germline V gene. Trimming at V came to 4 bases and at J to 6 bases, leaving 3 bases not matched to a gene. The CDR3 is made up of 14 amino acids. The CDR3 DNA follows: TGTGCCAGCAGCCGCGGGACAGTTAATTCACCCCTCCACTTT. This encodes CASSRGTVNSPLHF.

This clonotype came up many times. V gene TRBV7-3 combines with J gene TRBJ2-1, with 9 nucleotides matching TRBD2. There are 16 residues in the CDR3. After removal of 2 bases from V and 8 bases from J, the junction contained 10 bases not matched to a gene. Germline CDR1 is SGHTA and CDR2 is FQGTGA. The CDR3 nucleotides are TGTGCCAGCAGCTTATTGTGGGGCGGGGGGGCTTATGAGCAGTTCTTC. Amino acid sequence: CASSLLWGGGAYEQFF.

The rearrangement joins TRBV4-1 to TRBJ1-2, with D maybe TRBD1 (6 bases). The CDR3 totals 15 residues. With 5 bases removed from V and 2 bases from J, the gap between germline ends came to 15 bases. Germline V gene data show CDR1 as MGHRA and CDR2 as YSYEKL. Here the CDR3 DNA reads TGCGCCAGCAGCACAACGATCGGGGGCAACTATGGCTACACCTTC. Amino acid sequence: CASSTTIGGNYGYTF.

This chain joins TRBV4-3 and TRBJ2-7; 8 bases fit TRBD1. Looked up from germline, CDR1 is LGHNA and CDR2 is YSLEER. The CDR3 runs to 15 residues. J was trimmed by 2 bases and V by 4 bases; bases with no gene match: 7. This CDR3 reads CASSLRTGTPYEQYF. The CDR3 DNA reads as TGCGCCAGCAGCCTGCGGACAGGGACACCCTACGAGCAGTACTTC.

The chain uses TRBV10-3 and TRBJ1-3, with D perhaps matching TRBD1 (5 bases). Germline-derived CDR1 and CDR2 are ENHRY and SYGVKD. The CDR3 spans 15 residues. Trimming took 6 bases from V and 4 from J, leaving 16 bases between them. In DNA form, the CDR3 reads TGTGCCATCAGCGGGGGGGACCTTCGGGGAAACACCATATATTTT. Its protein is CAISGGDLRGNTIYF.

The chain links TRBV15 to TRBJ2-1; 9 positions match TRBD1. The CDR3 consists of 14 residues. With V trimmed by 5 bases and J by 8 bases, 7 bases remained unmatched. The V gene's germline CDR1 is LNHNV and CDR2 YYDKDF (reference sequence). Here the CDR3 reads CATSFKTGGYEQFF. CDR3 sequence (DNA): TGTGCCACCAGCTTTAAGACAGGGGGGTATGAGCAGTTCTTC.

This clonotype was observed a handful of times. V usage is TRBV10-3 and J usage is TRBJ1-3, with TRBD1 identical over 7 bases. J was trimmed by 0 bases and V by 6 bases; bases with no gene match: 8. Germline CDR1 and CDR2: ENHRY and SYGVKD. This CDR3 contains 16 residues. CDR3 sequence (DNA): TGTGCCATCAGCCACGACAGGGCCAGCTCTGGAAACACCATATATTTT. Protein product: CAISHDRASSGNTIYF.

This chain uses TRBV4-2 with TRBJ2-5, with TRBD1 identical over 7 bases. The CDR3 spans 17 residues. The ends lost 1 base at V and 3 bases at J; junction bases unmatched: 11. Germline V gives CDR1 LGHNA, CDR2 YNFKEQ. The CDR3 protein is CASSQGSGTAAEETQYF. CDR3 bases: TGTGCCAGCAGCCAAGGATCCGGGACAGCGGCCGAAGAGACCCAGTACTTC.

The rearrangement uses TRBV5-1 and TRBJ1-1, with TRBD1 matching over 11 bases. CDR3 length equals 15 residues. The germline CDR1 and CDR2 sequences are SGHRS and YFSETQ. With 3 bases clipped from V and 5 bases from J, the junction kept 6 bases outside the gene matches. The CDR3 DNA reads TGCGCCAGCAGCTGGTTGGGACAGGGGGGGACTGAAGCTTTCTTT. Translated: CASSWLGQGGTEAFF.